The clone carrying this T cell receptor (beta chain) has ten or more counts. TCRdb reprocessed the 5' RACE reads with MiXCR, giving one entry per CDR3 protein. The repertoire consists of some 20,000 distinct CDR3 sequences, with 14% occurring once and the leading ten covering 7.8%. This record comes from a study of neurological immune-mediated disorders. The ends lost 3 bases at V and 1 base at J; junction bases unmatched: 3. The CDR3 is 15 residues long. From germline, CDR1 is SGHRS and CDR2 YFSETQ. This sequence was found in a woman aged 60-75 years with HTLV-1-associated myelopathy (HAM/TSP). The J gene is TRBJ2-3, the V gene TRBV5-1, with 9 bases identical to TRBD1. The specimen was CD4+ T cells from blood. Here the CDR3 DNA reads TGCGCCAGCAGCTGGGGGACAGGGCGCACAGATACGCAGTATTTT. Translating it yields CASSWGTGRTDTQYF.